The 26 T cell receptor beta chains below all came from one sample that was sequenced in a study of beta chain features in type 1 diabetes. The entirety of the isolated RNA underwent reverse transcription, so expressed TCRB transcripts were sequenced. TCRdb's copy holds only in-frame clones and misses some; the assay was immunoSEQ multiplex PCR. The sample has 350,000 to 400,000 clones; roughly 16% are singletons. The source material was naive CD4+ T cells from blood. The receptors were gathered from a woman younger than 35 in good health.

The rearrangement uses TRBV6-5 and TRBJ2-3; D not resolved. V lost 0 bases and J lost 1, with 5 bases in between. Germline V CDR1 and CDR2: MNHEY, SVGAGI. The CDR3 length is 14 residues. The CDR3 bases are TGTGCCAGCAGTTACTCCCGTGGCACAGATACGCAGTATTTT. It is translated as CASSYSRGTDTQYF.

This clone appeared a few times. The chain uses TRBV7-2 and TRBJ1-3, with D tentatively TRBD1 (5 bases). Germline assignment: CDR1 SGHTA and CDR2 FQGNSA. The CDR3 is 14 residues long. V gave up 1 base and J gave up 5 bases, with 9 bases separating them. The CDR3 is CASSLGGYRNTIYF. The CDR3 bases are TGTGCCAGCAGCTTAGGGGGCTACCGAAACACCATATATTTT.

This clone turned up a few times. The chain uses TRBV5-1 and TRBJ2-3, with 10 bases identical to TRBD2. With V trimmed by 7 bases and J by 2 bases, 4 bases remained unmatched. In germline, CDR1 is SGHRS, CDR2 YFSETQ. This CDR3 has 14 amino acids. As DNA, the CDR3 is TGCGCCAGCCGGACTAGCGGCCTCACAGATACGCAGTATTTT. Translating gives CASRTSGLTDTQYF.

J is TRBJ1-2 and V is TRBV10-2; D might be TRBD1 (5 bases). This CDR3 is built from 13 residues. Germline CDR1 is WSHSY and CDR2 is SAAADI. Trimming took 8 bases from V and 1 from J, leaving 11 bases between them. The CDR3 here is CASENRLNYGYTF. In nucleotides, the CDR3 is TGCGCCAGCGAAAACAGGCTTAACTATGGCTACACCTTC.

The rearrangement joins TRBV7-9 to TRBJ1-3; unclear D gene. In germline, CDR1 is SEHNR, CDR2 FQNEAQ (reference sequence). Trimming shortened V by 6 bases and J by 0 bases, and 12 bases separated the two germline ends. CDR3 length: 15 amino acids. CDR3 sequence (DNA): TGTGCCAGCAGTAGGACGGGAGGCTCTGGAAACACCATATATTTT. The encoded protein is CASSRTGGSGNTIYF.

This clone was counted only a few times. Different DNA sequences within this sample yield the same CDR3. The rearrangement links TRBV9 to TRBJ1-3, with a tentative D call TRBD1 (5 bases). With 1 base removed from V and 0 bases from J, the gap between germline ends came to 8 bases. Germline V gives CDR1 SGDLS, CDR2 YYNGEE. This CDR3 is built from 15 residues. This CDR3 is CASSVTGDSGNTIYF. The CDR3 DNA sequence: TGTGCCAGCAGCGTAACAGGCGACTCTGGAAACACCATATATTTT. Based on the CDR3 plus reference TRBV9 and TRBJ1-3, the full variable domain is DSGVTQTPKHLITATGQRVTLRCSPRSGDLSVYWYQQSLDQGLQFLIQYYNGEERAKGNILERFSAQQFPDLHSELNLSSLELGDSALYFCASSVTGDSGNTIYFGEGSWLTVV.

This clone has just a few counts. One end of the junction varies from germline; a read error may be responsible. CDR3 bases: TGTGCCAGCGGTGACAGGTCTGGGGCCAACGTCCTGACTTTC. This codes for CASGDRSGANVLTF. This sequence joins TRBV2 and TRBJ2-6; a possible D gene is TRBD1 (6 bases). Germline V CDR1 and CDR2: SNHLY, FYNNEI. The CDR3 is 14 amino acids.

V and J are TRBV7-9 and TRBJ1-5, with 8 bases lining up with TRBD1. CDR1 is SEHNR, CDR2 FQNEAQ, per germline (reference sequence). The CDR3 is 15 residues long. J gave up 4 bases and V 5 bases, and 7 bases lay outside the gene matches. CDR3 sequence (DNA): TGTGCCAGCAGCCGTTCGGGACAGGTTAATCAGCCCCAGCATTTT. This gives the protein CASSRSGQVNQPQHF.

J is TRBJ2-3 and V is TRBV27, with TRBD2 matching over 9 bases. The V gene end was trimmed by 7 bases and the J gene end by 0 bases; junction bases not matched to a gene: 14. The length of the CDR3 is 18 residues. Per germline, CDR1 MNHEY and CDR2 SMNVEV (reference sequence). The CDR3 protein is CASKPRLAGFLSTDTQYF. The DNA for the CDR3 is TGTGCCAGCAAGCCTCGGCTAGCGGGGTTTCTTAGCACAGATACGCAGTATTTT.

V and J are TRBV2 and TRBJ1-4, with 12 bases lining up with TRBD1. The ends lost 3 bases at V and 5 bases at J; junction bases unmatched: 1. CDR1 and CDR2 (germline): SNHLY, FYNNEI. There are 15 residues in the CDR3. This chain's CDR3 is CASSEGQGANEKLFF. CDR3 in DNA: TGTGCCAGCAGTGAGGGACAGGGGGCGAATGAAAAACTGTTTTTT.

V and J are TRBV7-2 and TRBJ2-5; D unresolved. The CDR3 has 13 amino acids. CDR1 is SGHTA and CDR2 is FQGNSA in the germline V gene. The V gene lost 3 bases and the J gene lost 2 bases, with 7 bases spanning the gap. CDR3 region: CASSFGPQETQYF. As DNA, the CDR3 is TGTGCCAGCAGCTTCGGTCCGCAAGAGACCCAGTACTTC. Full variable domain (missing parts from reference TRBV7-2 and TRBJ2-5): GAGVSQSPSNKVTEKGKDVELRCDPISGHTALYWYRQSLGQGLEFLIYFQGNSAPDKSGLPSDRFSAERTGGSVSTLTIQRTQQEDSAVYLCASSFGPQETQYFGPGTRLLVL.

The V call is TRBV2, the J call TRBJ2-7, with TRBD1 matching 8 bases. CDR1 and CDR2 from the germline V gene are SNHLY and FYNNEI. Germline trimming cut 8 bases from V and 3 bases from J; bases unmatched to any gene: 9. This CDR3 spans 14 amino acids. The CDR3: CASQDRGSLYEQYF. The CDR3 bases are TGTGCCAGCCAAGACAGGGGAAGCCTCTACGAGCAGTACTTC.

The rearrangement uses TRBV5-1 and TRBJ2-3, with D possibly TRBD1 on 6 matching bases. Germline V gives CDR1 SGHRS, CDR2 YFSETQ. Between the trimmed V and J ends, which lost 4 bases and 0 bases, there was a span of 12 bases. CDR3 length: 15 amino acids. CDR3 in amino acids: CASSAGTFSTDTQYF. As DNA, the CDR3 is TGCGCCAGCAGCGCCGGGACATTTAGCACAGATACGCAGTATTTT.

As DNA, the CDR3 is TGTGCCTGGAGTGTAACACGGAACACCGGGGAGCTGTTTTTT. Its protein product is CAWSVTRNTGELFF. V gene TRBV30 combines with J gene TRBJ2-2; the D is unclear. Germline V CDR1 and CDR2: GTSNPN, SVGIG (reference sequence). Trimming left V 0 bases short and J 1 base short, with 6 bases between. The CDR3 contains 14 residues.

The chain links TRBV6-6 to TRBJ2-2, with TRBD1 matching over 7 bases. V was clipped by 5 bases and J by 5 bases; unmatched bases: 5. CDR1 is MNHNY, CDR2 SVGAGI, per germline (reference sequence). The CDR3 loop spans 14 amino acids. In DNA, the CDR3 is TGTGCCAGCAGTATACAGGGGCCGACCGGGGAGCTGTTTTTT. It yields the protein CASSIQGPTGELFF.

The rearrangement joins TRBV27 to TRBJ2-6; D unresolved. The CDR3 length is 15 residues. Germline CDR1 and CDR2: MNHEY and SMNVEV (reference sequence). Deletions cut 4 bases from V and 0 bases from J, with 7 bases between. CDR3 sequence: CASSSHSSGANVLTF. CDR3 sequence (DNA): TGTGCCAGCAGTTCACACAGCTCTGGGGCCAACGTCCTGACTTTC. Based on the CDR3 plus reference TRBV27 and TRBJ2-6, the full variable domain is EAQVTQNPRYLITVTGKKLTVTCSQNMNHEYMSWYRQDPGLGLRQIYYSMNVEVTDKGDVPEGYKVSRKEKRNFPLILESPSPNQTSLYFCASSSHSSGANVLTFGAGSRLTVL.

This clone has more than one count but fewer than ten. The chain is built from TRBV28 and TRBJ2-7, with D possibly being TRBD2 (7 bases). V lost 7 bases to trimming and J lost 3 bases, with 16 bases between them. The CDR3 sequence is 14 residues long. Germline V CDR1 and CDR2: MDHEN, SYDVKM. The CDR3 here is CASTAGDYLYEQYF. CDR3 nucleotides: TGTGCCAGCACCGCAGGGGACTACCTCTACGAGCAGTACTTC.

This clone came up a few times. The CDR3 sequence is CASSSTGPWQPQHF. CDR3 DNA sequence: TGTGCCAGCAGCTCGACAGGGCCCTGGCAGCCCCAGCATTTT. This chain links TRBV7-2 with TRBJ1-5; 7 bases are shared with TRBD1. Germline assignment: CDR1 SGHTA and CDR2 FQGNSA. Losses at the gene ends were 4 bases for V and 7 bases for J; bases not matched to a gene: 7. This CDR3 has 14 residues.

J is TRBJ2-1 and V is TRBV9; the D gene is possibly TRBD2 (6 bases). V was shortened by 0 bases and J by 4 bases, with 14 bases between the two germline ends. This CDR3 region has 16 residues. Germline CDR1 reads SGDLS; CDR2 reads YYNGEE. CDR3 residues: CASSVAAGGSYNEQFF. The DNA of the CDR3 is TGTGCCAGCAGCGTAGCTGCCGGAGGGTCGTACAATGAGCAGTTCTTC.

The sample holds a few counts of this clone. V and J are TRBV7-9 and TRBJ2-7; TRBD1 matches at 9 bases. Germline assignment: CDR1 SEHNR and CDR2 FQNEAQ (reference sequence). The CDR3 is 16 residues long. The trim removed 7 bases at V and 4 bases at J, leaving 14 bases unmatched. In nucleotides, the CDR3 is TGTGCCAGCACCGAAGTAGGTACAGGGGGCTATTACGAGCAGTACTTC. This codes for CASTEVGTGGYYEQYF.

This clone was seen only a few times. V is TRBV11-2 and J is TRBJ1-4; possible D gene TRBD1, 6 bases. The ends were cut back, 4 bases at V and 8 bases at J, with 17 bases in the middle. The CDR3 runs to 15 residues. CDR1 and CDR2 from the germline V gene are SGHAT and FQNNGV. CDR3 in amino acids: CASSSPGLRGEKLFF. The CDR3 nucleotides are TGTGCCAGCAGCTCCCCGGGCCTTAGGGGGGAAAAACTGTTTTTT.

The chain employs TRBV29-1 and TRBJ2-7; D might be TRBD1 (6 bases). There are 14 residues in the CDR3. V was shortened by 6 bases and J by 0 bases, with 15 bases between the two germline ends. Germline-derived CDR1 and CDR2 are SQVTM and ANQGSEA. The CDR3 DNA follows: TGCAGCGTGGGGGCACGGTTAAACTCCTACGAGCAGTACTTC. Protein product: CSVGARLNSYEQYF.

The rearrangement links TRBV9 to TRBJ2-7; TRBD2 is a possible D gene (6 bases). The CDR3 is 17 amino acids. Germline CDR1 is SGDLS and CDR2 is YYNGEE. Between the trimmed V and J ends, which lost 0 bases and 0 bases, there was a span of 16 bases. The CDR3: CASSVGVGGVDSYEQYF. Here the CDR3 DNA reads TGTGCCAGCAGCGTAGGGGTTGGAGGGGTCGACTCCTACGAGCAGTACTTC.

This clone was seen more than once but under ten times. DNA for the CDR3: TGCGCCAGCAGCTTCCCAGGGATGACAGATACGCAGTATTTT. This gives the protein CASSFPGMTDTQYF. The chain is built from TRBV5-1 and TRBJ2-3, with D tentatively TRBD1 (5 bases). The V end lost 2 bases, the J end lost 3 bases, and 10 bases lay between the germline ends. The CDR3 covers 14 residues. Germline loops: CDR1 SGHRS, CDR2 YFSETQ.

The rearrangement uses TRBV7-3 and TRBJ1-2; D uncertain. V was trimmed by 2 bases and J by 5 bases, leaving 12 bases between them. Germline CDR1 is SGHTA and CDR2 is FQGTGA. The CDR3 is made up of 14 amino acids. The chain's CDR3 is CASSLVPQSYGYTF. The CDR3 coding sequence is TGTGCCAGCAGCTTAGTTCCGCAGTCTTATGGCTACACCTTC.

This chain joins TRBV27 and TRBJ2-7; 10 positions match TRBD2. Germline lookup yields CDR1 MNHEY and CDR2 SMNVEV (reference sequence). The trim removed 6 bases at V and 5 bases at J, leaving 13 bases unmatched. This CDR3 has 16 residues. CDR3 loop: CASRTRYSGRSDEQYF. The CDR3 region has the DNA TGTGCCAGCAGAACCCGATATAGCGGGAGGTCTGACGAGCAGTACTTC.